This TCR beta chain was identified in a study of shared clonotypes between healthy human individuals (TCRdb year 2020). Broadly, across the study: Three men and a couple of women, aged 18 to 49 years, made up the cohort. For each donor, three plates each were used for CD4 naive and CD4 memory, two plates were used for CD8 naive, and one plate was used for CD8 memory. Between about 0.8 and 9.5 billion PBMCs per donor were obtained by leukapheresis. The study deeply sequenced blood TCR repertoires of about 5 healthy adults to estimate repertoire size and the extent of clonotype sharing between individuals. Different laboratories and diverse techniques were used to prepare libraries and sequence TCR repertoires, to increase sequencing depth and limit assay-specific biases.

General conclusions and limits of the study: Based on pairwise subsampling, the degree of clonotype sharing among donors was expected to be affected by sequencing depth. Higher generation probabilities were observed for clonotypes shared by all four sorted-subset donors than for non-shared clonotypes. Incomplete sequencing was indicated by rarefaction of sorted-subset datasets, despite the large sequencing depth. Naive subsets generally had larger estimated clonotype richness than memory subsets did. Because the study included only a small number of donors, the genetic and exposure-history diversity represented was limited. Sharing across a few donors was observed for about 5% of naive CD4, 3% to 3.5% of naive CD8, 2% to 2.5% of memory CD4, and approximately 0.41% of memory CD8 clonotypes. Sampling was limited to blood, and TCR repertoires in tissue likely differ from TCR repertoires in blood.

With respect to this clone: The antigen it recognizes is unknown. It has no much larger one-base neighbor in the sample; base qualities were not kept.

From the cysteine up to the phenylalanine, the CDR3 has a length of 14 residues. The retained sequence is limited to the CDR3, 42 bases, with the frame set at the first base. V was cut back by 4 bases and J by 6 bases, leaving a gap of 16 bases between them. The CDR1 and CDR2 encoded by the germline V gene are SGHRS and YFSETQ. Healthy HIV-negative adults with no recently reported acute infections or vaccinations were included as donors. Only Caucasian adults living in Nashville, Tennessee, USA were represented among the donors. CD4+ T cells were enriched by magnetic negative selection, after which naive cells were positively selected on CD45RA and the negative fraction was taken as the memory subset. After blood collection by leukapheresis, PBMCs were isolated using Ficoll-Histopaque density gradient centrifugation and then cryopreserved in the vapor phase of liquid nitrogen. Analytical flow cytometry was used to check the purity and quantity of each magnetically sorted T cell population. From each sorted fraction, genomic DNA was isolated and quantified by UV absorbance on a Nanodrop 2000c.

TCR CDR3 regions were amplified from genomic DNA by multiplex PCR using the deep immunoSEQ assay. Extracted genomic DNA from each cell subset was distributed evenly across all wells of several immunoSEQ 96-well plates, and each plate was treated as a replicate. For sorted subsets, each replicate PCR was loaded with roughly 0.2 ug genomic DNA, equivalent to 30,000 or so T cell genomes. Purified libraries were quantified with a Qubit 3.0 fluorometer, sized on a Bioanalyzer 2100, and re-quantified with the KAPA Library Quantification kit. Every immunoSEQ 96-well plate was sequenced on a separate single-read 150-cycle Illumina NextSeq 550 flow cell. In the source study's methods: Because only junctional sequences without quality scores were contained in the immunoSEQ output, filtering matching that applied to full-length reads could not be performed. To assign V/J genes and CDR3, sequences were annotated using PyIR, a Python wrapper for IgBLAST v1.9, with IMGT germline references. Reads with weak V/J assignments (E-value above 1e-6), missing CDR3, stop codons, out-of-frame junctions, or ambiguous translated residues were removed. V3J clonotypes were defined as sequences sharing the same inferred V gene, J gene, and CDR3 amino acid sequence. Percentage overlap between repertoires was calculated by dividing the number of shared unique clonotypes by the size of the smaller repertoire. Richness of each repertoire was evaluated using RTK rarefaction, the Chao1 estimator, and Recon v2.1 estimates of unobserved clonotypes. OLGA was used to compute generation probabilities for all TCRbeta clonotypes that the gDNA method yielded from a handful of donors. The table was pulled from immuneACCESS by TCRdb, which kept in-frame rearrangements only. Such tables lose some clones; where checked, under half of the loss comes from unresolved V genes, and the rest has no known cause. V and J calls and clone size are those listed in that table; D and trimming were worked out from the DNA. The sample contains over 2 million clones, 85% to 95% of them found a single time. The leading ten clones occupy 0.37% of the sample.

This TCR was sampled from a man aged 18 to 29 in good health. Some clones in this sample may be carry-over from other donors' samples. Material for sequencing was naive CD4+ T cells from PBMCs. The cell subset or site tag for this specimen amounts to: CD45RA+ positively selected. In this chain, TRBV5-1 is recombined with TRBJ1-2; the D gene is unclear. The CDR3 loop reads CASSQPGNVNGYTF. The nucleotides read TGCGCCAGCAGCCAGCCCGGGAACGTGAATGGCTACACCTTC.